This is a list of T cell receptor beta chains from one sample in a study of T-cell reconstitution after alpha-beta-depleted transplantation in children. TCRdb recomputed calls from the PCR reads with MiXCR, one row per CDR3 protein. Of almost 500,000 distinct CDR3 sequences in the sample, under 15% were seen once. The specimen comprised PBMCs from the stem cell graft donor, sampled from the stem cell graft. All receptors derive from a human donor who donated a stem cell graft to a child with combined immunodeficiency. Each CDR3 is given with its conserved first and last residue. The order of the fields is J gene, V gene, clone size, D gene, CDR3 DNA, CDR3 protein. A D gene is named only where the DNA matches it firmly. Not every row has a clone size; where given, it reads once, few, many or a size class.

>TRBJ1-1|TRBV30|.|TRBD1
TGTGCCTGGAGTCTAGGGCTCGGACAGGGGAGTACTGAAGCTTTCTTT
CAWSLGLGQGSTEAFF
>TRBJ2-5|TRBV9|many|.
TGTGCCAGCAGCGTAACGGGCAGGGTGGTAGAGACCCAGTACTTC
CASSVTGRVVETQYF
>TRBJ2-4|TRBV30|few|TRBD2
TGTGCCTGCGGACTAGAGGGTCACATTCAGTACTTC
CACGLEGHIQYF
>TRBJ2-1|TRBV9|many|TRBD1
TGTGCCAGCAGCGTCCAGGGGGCTTCCTACAATGAGCAGTTCTTC
CASSVQGASYNEQFF
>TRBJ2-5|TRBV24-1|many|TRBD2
TGTGCCACCAGTGACCCCGCTGGGGGGGGTGGAGAGACCCAGTACTTC
CATSDPAGGGGETQYF
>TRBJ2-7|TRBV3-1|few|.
TGTGCCAGCAGCCAAGAAGTAGCGGCGGCCCTCGAGCAGTACTTC
CASSQEVAAALEQYF
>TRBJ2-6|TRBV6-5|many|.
TGTGCCAGCAGTTACTCGACTCCAGGGGCCAACGTCCTGACTTTC
CASSYSTPGANVLTF
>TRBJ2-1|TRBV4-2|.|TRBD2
TGTGCCAGCAGCCAAGGGGTCGGCGGGAGGGCCGTATGGAATGAGCAGTTCTTC
CASSQGVGGRAVWNEQFF
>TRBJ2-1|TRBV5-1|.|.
TGCGCCAGCTCAGTTCGGTTGCGGAGCTCCTACAATGAGCAGTTCTTC
CASSVRLRSSYNEQFF
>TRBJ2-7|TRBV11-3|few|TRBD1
TGTGCCAGCAGTTTTAGGGACAGCTTCTCCTACGAGCAGTACTTC
CASSFRDSFSYEQYF
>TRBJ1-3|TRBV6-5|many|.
TGTGCCAGCACTCCCCACCGGGACACAACTGGAAACACCATATATTTT
CASTPHRDTTGNTIYF
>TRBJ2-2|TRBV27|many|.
TGTGCCAGCAGTTTACCAGGGGCCACCGGGGAGCTGTTTTTT
CASSLPGATGELFF
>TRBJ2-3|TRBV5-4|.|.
TGTGCCAGCAGCTCCCGGGGATCACCTAGCACAGATACGCAGTATTTT
CASSSRGSPSTDTQYF
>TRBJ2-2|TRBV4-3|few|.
TGCGCCAGCAGCCAAGAACGGGGGCAAACCGGGGAGCTGTTTTTT
CASSQERGQTGELFF
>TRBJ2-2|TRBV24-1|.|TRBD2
TGTGCCACCAGTGATCACGTAGCGGGAGGGCCGTACAGGACCGGGGAGCTGTTTTTT
CATSDHVAGGPYRTGELFF
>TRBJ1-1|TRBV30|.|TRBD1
TGTGCCTGGACGATAGGAGGGGGCGGCACTGAAGCTTTCTTT
CAWTIGGGGTEAFF
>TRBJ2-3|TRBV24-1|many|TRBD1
TGTGCCACCAGTGATCCGGGACAGCGCACAGATACGCAGTATTTT
CATSDPGQRTDTQYF
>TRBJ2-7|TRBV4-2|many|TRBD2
TGTGCCAGCAGCCAACCAAGCGGGAGAACAGGCGAGCAGTACTTC
CASSQPSGRTGEQYF
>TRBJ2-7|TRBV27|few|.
TGTGCCAGCAAGGGGGGTTCCCACGAGCAGTACTTC
CASKGGSHEQYF
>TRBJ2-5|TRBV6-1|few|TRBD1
TGTGCCAGCAGTACCGGGACAGGATGGGGAGAGACCCAGTACTTC
CASSTGTGWGETQYF
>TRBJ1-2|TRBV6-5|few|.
TGTGCCAGCAGTTACTCGCCTGACAGACCCATCTATGGCTACACCTTC
CASSYSPDRPIYGYTF
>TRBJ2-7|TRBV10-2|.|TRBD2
TGCGCCAGCAGGGATGATGGGCGGGGGGTCTACGAGCAGTACTTC
CASRDDGRGVYEQYF
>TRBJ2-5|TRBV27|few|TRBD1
TGTGCCAGCAGTTTAGGGACAGCGGAACAGACCCAGTACTTC
CASSLGTAEQTQYF
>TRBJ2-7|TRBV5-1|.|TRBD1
TGCGCCAGCAGCTGGGGGGACAGGCGCTACGAGCAGTACTTC
CASSWGDRRYEQYF
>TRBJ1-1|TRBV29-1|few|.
TGCAGCGTTGACAATGGTCTTCCGACTGAAGCTTTCTTT
CSVDNGLPTEAFF
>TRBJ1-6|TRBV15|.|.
TGTGCCACCAGCAGAGATCGGGGGGCAGGTTCACCCCTCCACTTT
CATSRDRGAGSPLHF
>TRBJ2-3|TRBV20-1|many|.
TGCAGTGCTATTGGCCGTGGGGGCACAGATACGCAGTATTTT
CSAIGRGGTDTQYF